The 5 T cell receptor beta chains presented below share a single source sample, sequenced in a study of blood T cell repertoires in COVID-19. Assay: immunoSEQ multiplex PCR; the TCRdb copy retains only in-frame clones and omits some. The sample has about 110,000 clones, 85% to 90% seen once. The sequenced sample was peripheral blood. These receptors came from a woman aged 45-65 years with acute or convalescent COVID-19.

This chain joins TRBV9 and TRBJ2-7; 11 positions match TRBD2. There are 16 residues in the CDR3. The V gene's germline CDR1 is SGDLS and CDR2 YYNGEE. Losses at the gene ends were 4 bases for V and 2 bases for J; bases not matched to a gene: 8. CDR3 DNA: TGTGCCAGCAGCCCCCGTTCGGGACTAGCGGCCTACGAGCAGTACTTC. It is translated as CASSPRSGLAAYEQYF.

In nucleotides, the CDR3 is TGCGCCAGCAGCGGGACAGGGGGCTGGGGCTACACCTTC. It encodes CASSGTGGWGYTF. The V and J genes are TRBV5-1 and TRBJ1-2; 12 nucleotides line up with TRBD1. Germline V gene data show CDR1 as SGHRS and CDR2 as YFSETQ. This CDR3 comprises 13 residues. V was clipped by 4 bases and J by 8 bases; unmatched bases: 3.

The chain has TRBV24-1 and TRBJ2-4; 10 positions agree with TRBD1. Germline CDR1 KGHDR, CDR2 SFDVKD. CDR3 length: 13 amino acids. V dropped 10 bases and J dropped 8; count of bases not matched to a gene: 7. The CDR3 spells CATGTGVKDIQYF. The CDR3 nucleotides read TGTGCCACGGGGACAGGGGTGAAGGACATTCAGTACTTC.

On this clone: No conserved phenylalanine or tryptophan ends this CDR3, so it is likely a read error. Because the CDR3's place on the DNA is in doubt, the DNA is left out and the CDR3 is given as listed by TCRdb. The chain carries TRBV5-8 and TRBJ2-3; the table assigns TRBD2, which was not confirmed against the DNA. The CDR3 length equals 13 residues, ends included. Per germline, CDR1 SGHTS and CDR2 YDEGEE. CDR3 in amino acids: CASSFNRAGGPGC.

This chain uses TRBV3-1 (or the pseudogene TRBV3-2) with TRBJ2-3, with TRBD2 matching 10 bases. Germline trimming cut 3 bases from V and 5 bases from J; bases unmatched to any gene: 11. Germline assignment: CDR1 LGHDT and CDR2 YNNKEL (reference sequence). There are 17 residues in the CDR3. The CDR3 coding sequence is TGTGCCAGCAGCCATAATCTAGCGGGAGTTTCTGGAGATACGCAGTATTTT. This gives the protein CASSHNLAGVSGDTQYF.